The 28 T cell receptor beta chains listed next were all sequenced from one sample in a study of CD8+ T cells in alopecia areata (dated by TCRdb to 2017 to 2018). Libraries were constructed by the immunoSEQ multiplex PCR assay. For TCR sequencing, RNA was extracted from every sample and reverse transcribed into cDNA to serve as template. TCRdb's version of the immuneACCESS table is confined to in-frame rearrangements and falls short of the full clone set. An unresolved V gene accounts for under half of the shortfall where checked; the remainder is of unknown origin. This sample is represented by around 160,000 clones; around 86% of them were singletons. Less than 15% of the sample is held by the ten biggest clonotypes. The time point label for this specimen denotes: baseline before oral tofacitinib. The material sequenced was CD8+ T cells sorted from blood, taken at week 0. Receptors originate from a human donor with alopecia areata.

The V call is TRBV11-2, the J call TRBJ2-7; maybe TRBD1 (6 bases). Germline CDR1 is SGHAT and CDR2 is FQNNGV. The CDR3 runs to 14 residues. V lost 5 bases, J lost 7 bases, and 18 bases lay in between. CDR3 DNA sequence: TGTGCCAGCAGCCCCGCGGACAGACCTACAGAGCAGTACTTC. Encoded protein: CASSPADRPTEQYF. Variable domain in full (rest from reference TRBV11-2 and TRBJ2-7): EAGVAQSPRYKIIEKRQSVAFWCNPISGHATLYWYQQILGQGPKLLIQFQNNGVVDDSQLPKDRFSAERLKGVDSTLKIQPAKLEDSAVYLCASSPADRPTEQYFGPGTRLTVT.

This clone was seen only a few times. V gene TRBV2 combines with J gene TRBJ2-7, with TRBD1 matching 9 bases. CDR1 and CDR2 from the germline V gene are SNHLY and FYNNEI. V lost 6 bases and J lost 7; bases outside the gene matches: 13. The CDR3 runs 15 residues. CDR3 sequence reads: CASSGTGNILEEQYF. DNA for the CDR3: TGTGCCAGCAGCGGGACAGGGAACATCCTCGAGGAGCAGTACTTC.

This rearrangement joins TRBV5-4 to TRBJ2-7, with D possibly matching TRBD1 (6 bases). The CDR3 covers 13 residues. Looked up from germline, CDR1 is SGHNT and CDR2 is YYREEE (reference sequence). V lost 1 base to trimming and J lost 5 bases, with 10 bases between them. For the CDR3, the DNA is TGTGCCAGCAGCTTGCAGGGGCGCGACGAGCAGTACTTC. It is translated as CASSLQGRDEQYF.

This clone was counted only a few times. This chain joins TRBV29-1 and TRBJ2-4; a possible D gene is TRBD2 (6 bases). Germline lookup yields CDR1 SQVTM and CDR2 ANQGSEA. V was cut by 6 bases and J by 6 bases, with 15 bases left in between. This CDR3 is 13 amino acids long. CDR3 region: CSVTGGWGNIQYF. As DNA, the CDR3 is TGCAGCGTAACCGGGGGTTGGGGAAACATTCAGTACTTC.

J is TRBJ2-1 and V is TRBV11-3; D call uncertain. Per germline, CDR1 SGHNT and CDR2 YENEEA. V lost 4 bases, J lost 5 bases, and 3 bases lay in between. The CDR3 consists of 11 residues. The CDR3 coding sequence is TGTGCCAGCAGCTCAGACAATGAGCAGTTCTTC. This sequence encodes CASSSDNEQFF.

As concerns this clone: Other DNA sequences from this sample encode an identical CDR3 as well. The chain uses TRBV29-1 and TRBJ2-3, with D possibly TRBD2 on 6 matching bases. The germline V and J ends were trimmed by 5 bases and 6 bases, with 9 bases remaining between them. Looked up from germline, CDR1 is SQVTM and CDR2 is ANQGSEA. This CDR3 contains 11 residues. Here the CDR3 DNA reads TGCAGCGTTAGGCTAGCGGATACGCAGTATTTT. This codes for CSVRLADTQYF.

V is TRBV5-4 and J is TRBJ2-2; D remains unclear. The CDR3 length is 16 residues. The germline V gene encodes CDR1 SGHNT and CDR2 YYREEE (reference sequence). V was trimmed by 4 bases and J by 4 bases, leaving 17 bases between them. The CDR3 DNA follows: TGTGCCAGCAGCCTCAGACAATACTATGGCACCGGGGAGCTGTTTTTT. The encoded protein is CASSLRQYYGTGELFF.

The chain carries TRBV7-9 and TRBJ2-7, with unresolved D. V was shortened by 6 bases and J by 2 bases, with 8 bases between the two germline ends. Germline CDR1 and CDR2: SEHNR and FQNEAQ (reference sequence). This CDR3 has 12 residues. This CDR3 reads CASSDTPYEQYF. CDR3 DNA: TGTGCCAGCAGTGACACTCCCTACGAGCAGTACTTC.

This clone occurred once. A read error may explain this, as a much larger clone is one base away. The V call is TRBV13, the J call TRBJ1-1; the D is unclear. V lost 3 bases and J lost 3, with 5 bases in between. This CDR3 spans 12 amino acids. The germline V gene has CDR1 PRHDT and CDR2 FYEKMQ (reference sequence). The DNA of the CDR3 is TGTGCCAGCAGCTTTGGGGACACTGAAGCTTTCTTT. Its protein product is CASSFGDTEAFF. The full variable domain, with the rest looked up from reference TRBV13 and TRBJ1-1, is AAGVIQSPRHLIKEKRETATLKCYPIPRHDTVYWYQQGPGQDPQFLISFYEKMQSDKGSIPDRFSAQQFSDYHSELNMSSLELGDSALYFCASSFGDTEAFFGQGTRLTVV.

This clone was counted a single time. The V gene is TRBV7-9, the J gene TRBJ1-2; 7 nucleotides line up with TRBD1. V lost 5 bases, J lost 7 bases, and 10 bases stayed unmatched. Germline V gives CDR1 SEHNR, CDR2 FQNEAQ (reference sequence). There are 14 residues in the CDR3. CDR3 nucleotide sequence: TGTGCCAGCAGCCCCTGGACAGGAGGTGGTGGCTACACCTTC. It yields the protein CASSPWTGGGGYTF.

For the CDR3, the DNA is TGTGCCAGCAGCTTAGAATGGCTAGGGGGCGAAGGGAATGAGCAGTTCTTC. Its translation is CASSLEWLGGEGNEQFF. The V call is TRBV7-9, the J call TRBJ2-1, with TRBD1 identical over 7 bases. CDR3 size: 17 residues. The ends lost 1 base at V and 7 bases at J; junction bases unmatched: 13. The germline V gene has CDR1 SEHNR and CDR2 FQNEAQ (reference sequence).

This clone was seen only a few times. CDR3: CATEYSYEQYF. In nucleotides, the CDR3 is TGTGCCACAGAATACTCCTACGAGCAGTACTTC. The rearrangement uses TRBV6-5 and TRBJ2-7; D gene uncertain. CDR1 is MNHEY, CDR2 SVGAGI, per germline. V was pared by 10 bases and J by 0 bases, with 7 bases between. The CDR3 runs 11 residues.

The chain recombines TRBV10-3 with TRBJ2-1, with TRBD2 matching 11 bases. This CDR3 is built from 15 residues. The germline V gene has CDR1 ENHRY and CDR2 SYGVKD. J lost 5 bases, V lost 6 bases, and 6 bases had no gene match. The DNA for the CDR3 is TGTGCCATCAGACCGACTAGCGGGGTGCACAATGAGCAGTTCTTC. Translating gives CAIRPTSGVHNEQFF.

J is TRBJ2-7 and V is TRBV11-2, with TRBD2 identical over 11 bases. The V segment lost 0 bases and the J segment 2 bases; nucleotides outside the gene matches: 6. Germline CDR1 is SGHAT and CDR2 is FQNNGV. The CDR3 is 17 amino acids. CDR3 residues: CASSLELAGEFPYEQYF. The CDR3 nucleotides read TGTGCCAGCAGCTTAGAACTAGCGGGAGAGTTCCCCTACGAGCAGTACTTC.

On this clone: A read error may produce the germline difference seen at one junction end. This rearrangement joins TRBV7-9 to TRBJ2-1; D gene unclear. CDR1 SEHNR and CDR2 FQNEAQ come from the germline V gene (reference sequence). The CDR3 sequence is 13 residues long. The chain's CDR3 is CASSLGSNNEQFF. The CDR3 nucleotides read TGTGCCAGCAGCTTGGGCTCCAACAATGAGCAGTTCTTC.

The gene calls are TRBV7-3 and TRBJ2-3; 9 bases are shared with TRBD1. This CDR3 is 18 amino acids long. V was clipped by 3 bases and J by 1 base; unmatched bases: 11. In germline, CDR1 is SGHTA, CDR2 FQGTGA. The CDR3 DNA follows: TGTGCCAGCAGCTTGAGGGACAGGGTATGGGGTGGCACAGATACGCAGTATTTT. The encoded protein is CASSLRDRVWGGTDTQYF.

The chain has TRBV14 and TRBJ1-1, with D possibly matching TRBD1 (5 bases). This CDR3 region has 12 residues. Trimming took 4 bases from V and 8 from J, leaving 11 bases between them. In germline, CDR1 is SGHDN, CDR2 FVKESK. The CDR3 DNA follows: TGTGCCAGCAGCCCCGGGACCGCGGAAGCTTTCTTT. Amino acid sequence: CASSPGTAEAFF.

The CDR3 coding sequence is TGCGCCAGCAGCCAAGAAAGGGGAGATGAGCAGTTCTTC. Protein: CASSQERGDEQFF. The genes are TRBV4-1 and TRBJ2-1; D may match TRBD1 or TRBD2 (5 bases each). The V end was cut by 0 bases, the J end by 8 bases, with 8 bases between. Germline V lookup: CDR1 MGHRA, CDR2 YSYEKL. This CDR3 comprises 13 residues.

V usage is TRBV27 and J usage is TRBJ2-3, with unresolved D. V was pared by 0 bases and J by 1 base, with 5 bases between. This CDR3 spans 14 amino acids. CDR1 is MNHEY, CDR2 SMNVEV, per germline (reference sequence). The CDR3 DNA reads TGTGCCAGCAGTTTATCGCGAGGCACAGATACGCAGTATTTT. Protein: CASSLSRGTDTQYF.

The chain recombines TRBV5-4 with TRBJ2-7, with D perhaps TRBD1 (6 bases). CDR3 length: 14 amino acids. Germline CDR1 and CDR2: SGHNT and YYREEE (reference sequence). Trimming cost V 4 bases and J 0 bases, with 11 bases left between them. CDR3 DNA sequence: TGTGCCAGCAGCCTCCGGGACACCTCCTACGAGCAGTACTTC. Its protein is CASSLRDTSYEQYF. The full variable domain, with the rest looked up from reference TRBV5-4 and TRBJ2-7, is ETGVTQSPTHLIKTRGQQVTLRCSSQSGHNTVSWYQQALGQGPQFIFQYYREEENGRGNFPPRFSGLQFPNYSSELNVNALELDDSALYLCASSLRDTSYEQYFGPGTRLTVT.

This clone came up once. Written as DNA, the CDR3 is TGTGCCAGCAGCTTGGCAGGGCGCCGGGATTACAATGAGCAGTTCTTC. Translating gives CASSLAGRRDYNEQFF. J is TRBJ2-1 and V is TRBV5-6; D possibly uses TRBD1 or TRBD2 (5 bases each). Germline V gene sequence: CDR1 SGHDT, CDR2 YYEEEE. The CDR3 loop spans 16 amino acids. The V and J ends lost 0 bases and 4 bases respectively, with 14 bases between them.

The V gene is TRBV30, the J gene TRBJ1-1; 7 bases match TRBD1. Germline V gene sequence: CDR1 GTSNPN, CDR2 SVGIG (reference sequence). The V segment lost 3 bases and the J segment 2 bases; nucleotides outside the gene matches: 3. The CDR3 extends over 13 amino acids. The CDR3 coding sequence is TGTGCCTGGAGCCAGGGGGGAAACACTGAAGCTTTCTTT. As protein: CAWSQGGNTEAFF.

CDR3 bases: TGTGCCAGCAGCTTAGAACGGGGTGATTACACCGGGGAGCTGTTTTTT. Its protein is CASSLERGDYTGELFF. V gene TRBV7-2 combines with J gene TRBJ2-2; tentative D call: TRBD2 (5 bases). The V end was cut by 1 base, the J end by 3 bases, with 12 bases between. CDR1 is SGHTA and CDR2 is FQGNSA in the germline V gene. This CDR3 is 16 amino acids long.

The V gene is TRBV5-6, the J gene TRBJ2-7; D is uncertain. Trimming removed 0 bases from V and 5 bases from J, with 3 bases in between. Looked up from germline, CDR1 is SGHDT and CDR2 is YYEEEE. The length of the CDR3 is 11 residues. The CDR3 DNA sequence: TGTGCCAGCAGCTTGGCGGACGAGCAGTACTTC. It specifies CASSLADEQYF.

This chain uses TRBV6-1 with TRBJ2-7; D is undetermined. Germline assignment: CDR1 MNHNS and CDR2 SASEGT. The CDR3 extends over 12 amino acids. V lost 3 bases and J lost 4, with 7 bases in between. In nucleotides, the CDR3 is TGTGCCAGCAGTGATGGATTTTACGAGCAGTACTTC. Protein product: CASSDGFYEQYF.

CDR3 protein: CASSFLLDGTGELFF. The DNA for the CDR3 is TGTGCCAGCAGCTTTCTGCTAGACGGCACCGGGGAGCTGTTTTTT. The rearrangement links TRBV5-4 to TRBJ2-2; D ambiguous. V lost 2 bases, J lost 4 bases, and 12 bases lay in between. Germline values: CDR1 SGHNT, CDR2 YYREEE (reference sequence). The CDR3 is 15 residues long.

The sample holds one count of this clone. The V call is TRBV27, the J call TRBJ2-1, with D maybe TRBD2 (5 bases). Trimming stripped 3 bases from V and 10 bases from J, with 13 bases between. Germline CDR1 MNHEY, CDR2 SMNVEV (reference sequence). The CDR3 consists of 13 residues. CDR3 in amino acids: CASSFGLALEQFF. The CDR3 nucleotides are TGTGCCAGCAGTTTTGGGCTAGCTTTAGAGCAGTTCTTC.

The V gene is TRBV27, the J gene TRBJ2-7; 9 bases are shared with TRBD2. The CDR3 spans 18 residues. Germline-derived CDR1 and CDR2 are MNHEY and SMNVEV (reference sequence). V lost 10 bases, J lost 7 bases, and 26 bases stayed unmatched. The CDR3 reads CANAPSTFSGRILIEQYF. The CDR3 DNA is TGTGCCAACGCACCCTCGACCTTCAGCGGGAGGATCTTGATAGAGCAGTACTTC.